A single sample gave rise to the 8 T cell receptor beta chains below, sequenced in a study of OX40 agonist ivuxolimab in advanced cancers. Clones were read by immunoSEQ multiplex PCR, and TCRdb kept only the in-frame ones, dropping some. The table shows about 150,000 clones, with 94% occurring only once. The starting material was CD4+ or CD8+ T cells sorted from blood, obtained in a trial of the OX40 agonist ivuxolimab. Receptors were obtained from an adult with an advanced solid tumor such as melanoma, head and neck, liver or kidney cancer.

The chain employs TRBV15 and TRBJ1-5, with 8 bases lining up with TRBD1. After removal of 4 bases from V and 7 bases from J, the junction contained 6 bases not matched to a gene. The V gene's germline CDR1 is LNHNV and CDR2 YYDKDF (reference sequence). The CDR3 has 14 amino acids. CDR3 in amino acids: CATSIDRGRQPQHF. CDR3 DNA: TGTGCCACCAGCATAGACAGGGGTCGGCAGCCCCAGCATTTT. Complete variable domain (other parts from reference TRBV15 and TRBJ1-5): DAMVIQNPRYQVTQFGKPVTLSCSQTLNHNVMYWYQQKSSQAPKLLFHYYDKDFNNEADTPDNFQSRRPNTSFCFLDIRSPGLGDTAMYLCATSIDRGRQPQHFGDGTRLSIL.

This chain links TRBV19 with TRBJ2-7, with no clear D. Germline V gene sequence: CDR1 LNHDA, CDR2 SQIVND (reference sequence). V dropped 7 bases and J dropped 7 bases, with 5 bases sitting between them. This CDR3 contains 9 residues. The CDR3 DNA reads as TGTGCCAGTAAAGGGGAGCAGTACTTC. This encodes CASKGEQYF.

This sequence joins TRBV5-6 and TRBJ1-1; D remains ambiguous. The V gene's germline CDR1 is SGHDT and CDR2 YYEEEE. There are 12 residues in the CDR3. Trimming took 2 bases from V and 0 from J, leaving 2 bases between them. The chain's CDR3 is CASSLLNTEAFF. CDR3 DNA sequence: TGTGCCAGCAGCTTATTGAACACTGAAGCTTTCTTT.

The gene calls are TRBV6-1 and TRBJ2-3; 9 bases align to TRBD1. V lost 4 bases and J lost 4; bases outside the gene matches: 3. Germline V gives CDR1 MNHNS, CDR2 SASEGT. The CDR3 length is 14 residues. CDR3 DNA: TGTGCCAGCAGTGGGACAGGGGCCCCAGATACGCAGTATTTT. Residues: CASSGTGAPDTQYF.

The chain carries TRBV7-2 and TRBJ2-7, with 11 bases lining up with TRBD1. The trim removed 5 bases at V and 2 bases at J, leaving 2 bases unmatched. The CDR3 extends over 14 amino acids. Per germline, CDR1 SGHTA and CDR2 FQGNSA. The CDR3 here is CASSTGQGAYEQYF. The CDR3 bases are TGTGCCAGCAGCACGGGACAGGGGGCCTACGAGCAGTACTTC.

In this sample, this clone turned up once. This chain links TRBV2 with TRBJ1-2; TRBD1 might be the D (6 bases). Looked up from germline, CDR1 is SNHLY and CDR2 is FYNNEI. V was pared by 5 bases and J by 8 bases, with 15 bases between. The length of the CDR3 is 13 residues. The CDR3 DNA is TGTGCCAGCAGTCCTGGCAGGGGAAGGGGCTACACCTTC. It encodes CASSPGRGRGYTF.

The chain is built from TRBV25-1 and TRBJ2-5, with D perhaps assigned TRBD1 or TRBD2 (6 bases each). Trimming took 3 bases from V and 2 from J, leaving 22 bases between them. There are 18 residues in the CDR3. CDR1 is MGHDK, CDR2 SYGVNS, per germline. The CDR3 region is CASSEWGRGVTQQETQYF. The CDR3, as DNA: TGTGCCAGCAGTGAGTGGGGAAGGGGGGTCACCCAACAAGAGACCCAGTACTTC. Complete variable domain (other parts from reference TRBV25-1 and TRBJ2-5): EADIYQTPRYLVIGTGKKITLECSQTMGHDKMYWYQQDPGMELHLIHYSYGVNSTEKGDLSSESTVSRIRTEHFPLTLESARPSHTSQYLCASSEWGRGVTQQETQYFGPGTRLLVL.

This clone appeared once. V is TRBV11-2 and J is TRBJ2-3; TRBD2 is a possible D gene (6 bases). The V end was cut by 6 bases, the J end by 8 bases, with 24 bases between. Per germline, CDR1 SGHAT and CDR2 FQNNGV. This CDR3 region has 16 residues. The CDR3 region has the DNA TGTGCCAGCAGGATGGCCGGGACTTGGGCGTCGGGTACGCAGTATTTT. Translated, it gives CASRMAGTWASGTQYF.